These 21 T cell receptor beta chains share one sample of origin, sequenced in a study of T-cell reconstitution after alpha-beta-depleted transplantation in children. The TCRbeta library was prepared with unique molecular identifiers. TCRdb reprocessed the PCR reads via MiXCR and lists one record per CDR3 protein. The sample has over 550,000 distinct CDR3 sequences, roughly 10% seen once. The sequences come from PBMCs from the stem cell graft donor, collected from the stem cell graft. The receptor set was obtained from a human donor who donated a stem cell graft to a child with acute myeloid leukemia.

In this sample, this clonotype turned up many times. The chain links TRBV5-6 to TRBJ2-1; 8 nucleotides agree with TRBD2. The germline V gene encodes CDR1 SGHDT and CDR2 YYEEEE. This CDR3 spans 15 amino acids. V was pared by 4 bases and J by 7 bases, with 10 bases of the junction left unmatched. CDR3 nucleotide sequence: TGTGCCAGCAGCGATATGGCGGGAGGAAAGAATGAGCAGTTCTTC. This sequence encodes CASSDMAGGKNEQFF. The variable domain in full, completed from reference TRBV5-6 and TRBJ2-1, reads DAGVTQSPTHLIKTRGQQVTLRCSPKSGHDTVSWYQQALGQGPQFIFQYYEEEERQRGNFPDRFSGHQFPNYSSELNVNALLLGDSALYLCASSDMAGGKNEQFFGPGTRLTVL.

This clonotype occurred a few times. CDR3 bases: TGTGCCAGCAGCCACCTGGGACTAGCGGTTGGCGAGCAGTACTTC. It yields the protein CASSHLGLAVGEQYF. V and J are TRBV3-1 and TRBJ2-7; 11 bases match TRBD2. CDR3 length: 15 residues. Losses at the gene ends were 3 bases for V and 6 bases for J; bases not matched to a gene: 7. Germline-derived CDR1 and CDR2 are LGHDT and YNNKEL (reference sequence).

This clonotype was recorded at least ten times. The chain uses TRBV7-2 and TRBJ2-7; 7 bases are shared with TRBD2. CDR3 length: 15 amino acids. J was trimmed by 5 bases and V by 2 bases; bases with no gene match: 9. Germline V gene lookup returns CDR1 SGHTA and CDR2 FQGNSA. This CDR3 is CASSLMGGTPDEQYF. CDR3 in DNA: TGTGCCAGCAGCTTAATGGGAGGGACTCCTGACGAGCAGTACTTC.

This clonotype appeared many times. The chain uses TRBV6-2 or TRBV6-3 and TRBJ2-5; 8 bases line up with TRBD2. Germline-derived CDR1 and CDR2 are MNHEY and SVGEGT. CDR3 size: 14 residues. The ends lost 10 bases at V and 3 bases at J; junction bases unmatched: 10. CDR3 sequence: CATRQLADEETQYF. The CDR3 region has the DNA TGTGCCACCCGTCAACTAGCGGACGAAGAGACCCAGTACTTC.

This clonotype was seen ten or more times. This chain joins TRBV7-3 and TRBJ1-5, with 7 bases lining up with TRBD1. CDR1 SGHTA and CDR2 FQGTGA come from the germline V gene. With V trimmed by 8 bases and J by 4 bases, 5 bases remained unmatched. The CDR3 is made up of 13 amino acids. CDR3 sequence (DNA): TGTGCCAGCGCGCCAGGGGGTAATCAGCCCCAGCATTTT. Translated, it gives CASAPGGNQPQHF.

This clonotype has a handful of counts. The gene calls are TRBV28 and TRBJ2-3, with TRBD2 matching 11 bases. Germline CDR1 reads MDHEN; CDR2 reads SYDVKM. The J segment lost 3 bases and the V segment lost 11 bases, leaving 7 bases of the junction unmatched. The CDR3 runs to 14 residues. CDR3 nucleotides: TGTGCCTTAGCGGGAGGGCCCCAAACAGATACGCAGTATTTT. It specifies CALAGGPQTDTQYF.

The chain is built from TRBV18 and TRBJ1-3; D is unresolved. Germline assignment: CDR1 KGHSH and CDR2 LQKENI. CDR3 size: 14 residues. V lost 3 bases and J lost 0, with 6 bases in between. This CDR3 is CASSPTASGNTIYF. The CDR3 nucleotides are TGTGCCAGCTCACCTACCGCCTCTGGAAACACCATATATTTT.

This clonotype was counted only a few times. CDR3 sequence reads: CASSLAQGTGVNEQFF. The CDR3 DNA sequence: TGTGCCAGCAGCTTAGCGCAGGGGACAGGGGTGAATGAGCAGTTCTTC. This sequence joins TRBV7-9 and TRBJ2-1; 10 bases match TRBD1. CDR1 SEHNR and CDR2 FQNEAQ come from the germline V gene (reference sequence). The CDR3 contains 16 residues. V was clipped by 0 bases and J by 7 bases; unmatched bases: 6.

This chain joins TRBV30 and TRBJ2-4, with 10 bases fitting TRBD2. The CDR3 is 13 residues long. The V and J ends lost 4 bases and 9 bases, in that order; junction bases with no gene match: 6. Looked up from germline, CDR1 is GTSNPN and CDR2 is SVGIG (reference sequence). In nucleotides, the CDR3 is TGTGCCTGGACTCTAGCGGGAGCCGGCATTCAGTACTTC. This encodes CAWTLAGAGIQYF.

This sequence joins TRBV6-4 and TRBJ2-1; TRBD2 agrees at 10 bases. J was trimmed by 7 bases and V by 5 bases; bases with no gene match: 5. Germline V gives CDR1 MRHNA, CDR2 SNTAGT. The CDR3 is 14 amino acids. In nucleotides, the CDR3 is TGTGCCAGCAGTAGCGGGAGGGCCTCTAATGAGCAGTTCTTC. Protein: CASSSGRASNEQFF.

The V and J genes are TRBV6-5 and TRBJ1-2; D not resolved. V lost 8 bases and J lost 2, with 18 bases in between. The germline gives CDR1 MNHEY, CDR2 SVGAGI. This CDR3 region has 15 residues. DNA of the CDR3: TGTGCCAGCTCTGTCGAAGTTGGGAACAACTATGGCTACACCTTC. Its protein is CASSVEVGNNYGYTF.

This clonotype occurred many times. This chain links TRBV21-1 with TRBJ2-1; the DNA was not used to check the table's D call, TRBD1. TRBV21-1 is a listed pseudogene. This CDR3 has 15 residues. As DNA, the CDR3 is TGTGCCAGCAGCAATCCTTTGTTAAAGTGGGGACAACCGTTCTTC. This encodes CASSNPLLKWGQPFF.

The chain links TRBV11-2 to TRBJ2-6; 10 bases map to TRBD1. The CDR3 is 20 residues long. Germline assignment: CDR1 SGHAT and CDR2 FQNNGV. V gave up 5 bases and J gave up 2 bases; unmatched junction bases: 15. In nucleotides, the CDR3 is TGTGCCAGCAGCCCTGGGACAGGGGTAAAGAGGACCCCTGGGGCCAACGTCCTGACTTTC. It translates to CASSPGTGVKRTPGANVLTF. The complete variable domain, with remaining parts taken from reference TRBV11-2 and TRBJ2-6, reads EAGVAQSPRYKIIEKRQSVAFWCNPISGHATLYWYQQILGQGPKLLIQFQNNGVVDDSQLPKDRFSAERLKGVDSTLKIQPAKLEDSAVYLCASSPGTGVKRTPGANVLTFGAGSRLTVL.

This clonotype has a handful of counts. The V call is TRBV7-2, the J call TRBJ2-1, with 9 bases identical to TRBD2. The V and J ends lost 1 base and 2 bases, in that order; junction bases with no gene match: 6. The CDR3 covers 17 residues. CDR1 and CDR2 (germline): SGHTA, FQGNSA. CDR3 loop: CASSLVTSGPAYNEQFF. CDR3 coding DNA: TGTGCCAGCAGCTTAGTGACTAGCGGACCAGCCTACAATGAGCAGTTCTTC.

The sample holds a few counts of this clonotype. The rearrangement uses TRBV4-3 and TRBJ2-2; 9 nucleotides match TRBD1. Trimming took 4 bases from V and 0 from J; bases not matched to a gene: 3. The CDR3 is 16 residues long. Germline CDR1 and CDR2: LGHNA and YSLEER. The CDR3 sequence: CASSRGQGSNTGELFF. The CDR3 DNA reads as TGCGCCAGCAGCCGGGGACAGGGTTCGAACACCGGGGAGCTGTTTTTT.

This clonotype was observed many times. The V call is TRBV6-2 or TRBV6-3, the J call TRBJ2-5; the match to TRBD1 covers 8 bases. V was clipped by 0 bases and J by 5 bases; unmatched bases: 2. Germline CDR1 and CDR2: MNHEY and SVGEGT. The CDR3 has 14 amino acids. CDR3: CASSYSQGAETQYF. The CDR3 region has the DNA TGTGCCAGCAGTTACTCGCAGGGGGCGGAGACCCAGTACTTC.

This clonotype has at least ten counts. This chain uses TRBV20-1 with TRBJ1-1; no clear D. This CDR3 has 11 residues. Germline CDR1 is DFQATT and CDR2 is SNEGSKA (reference sequence). V was cut by 5 bases and J by 2 bases, with 6 bases left in between. The CDR3 reads CSADINTEAFF. Here the CDR3 DNA reads TGCAGTGCTGATATCAACACTGAAGCTTTCTTT.

The chain links TRBV14 to TRBJ2-1, with unresolved D. CDR3 length: 13 amino acids. Trimming removed 6 bases at V and 2 bases at J, with 8 bases between. Germline loops: CDR1 SGHDN, CDR2 FVKESK. In DNA form, the CDR3 reads TGTGCCAGCAGTCCTAGTACCTACAATGAGCAGTTCTTC. The encoded protein is CASSPSTYNEQFF.

This clonotype was counted between two and nine times. The V gene is TRBV2, the J gene TRBJ2-4; 13 bases line up with TRBD2. V lost 6 bases to trimming and J lost 8 bases; unmatched junction nucleotides: 7. This CDR3 spans 15 amino acids. CDR1 is SNHLY and CDR2 is FYNNEI in the germline V gene. The CDR3 reads CASSFLGTSGDIQYF. CDR3 nucleotide sequence: TGTGCCAGCAGCTTCCTCGGGACTAGCGGGGACATTCAGTACTTC.

This clonotype was found many times. The chain links TRBV6-2 or TRBV6-3 to TRBJ2-2, with 7 bases identical to TRBD1. The V segment lost 6 bases and the J segment 7 bases; nucleotides outside the gene matches: 5. This CDR3 has 13 residues. Germline V gene lookup returns CDR1 MNHEY and CDR2 SVGEGT. The CDR3 is CASSPRGLGELFF. In DNA, the CDR3 is TGTGCCAGCAGCCCGAGGGGGCTCGGGGAGCTGTTTTTT.

The chain carries TRBV29-1 and TRBJ2-2; TRBD2 matches 7 bases. The junction had 15 bases not matched to a gene; V was cut back by 7 bases and J by 7 bases. Looked up from germline, CDR1 is SQVTM and CDR2 is ANQGSEA. The CDR3 length is 15 residues. The CDR3 loop reads CSEPRTRGPHGELFF. CDR3 in DNA: TGCAGCGAGCCCCGGACTAGGGGACCCCACGGGGAGCTGTTTTTT.